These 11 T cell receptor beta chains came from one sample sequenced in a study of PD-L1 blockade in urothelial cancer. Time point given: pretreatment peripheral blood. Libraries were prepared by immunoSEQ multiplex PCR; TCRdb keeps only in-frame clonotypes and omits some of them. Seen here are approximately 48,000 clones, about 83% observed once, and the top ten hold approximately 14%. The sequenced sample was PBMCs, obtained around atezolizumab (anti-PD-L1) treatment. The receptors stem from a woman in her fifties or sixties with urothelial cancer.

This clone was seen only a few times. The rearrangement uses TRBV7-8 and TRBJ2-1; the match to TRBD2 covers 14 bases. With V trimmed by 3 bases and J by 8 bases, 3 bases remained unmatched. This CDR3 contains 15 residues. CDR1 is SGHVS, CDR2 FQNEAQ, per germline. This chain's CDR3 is CASSLTSGGADEQFF. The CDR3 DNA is TGTGCCAGCAGCTTGACTAGCGGGGGGGCAGATGAGCAGTTCTTC.

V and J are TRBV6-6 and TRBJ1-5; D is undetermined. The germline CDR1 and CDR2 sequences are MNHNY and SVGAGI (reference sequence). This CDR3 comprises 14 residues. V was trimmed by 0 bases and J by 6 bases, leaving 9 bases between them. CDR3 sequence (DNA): TGTGCCAGCAGTTACTCGAGGGTAGGTCAGCCCCAGCATTTT. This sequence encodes CASSYSRVGQPQHF.

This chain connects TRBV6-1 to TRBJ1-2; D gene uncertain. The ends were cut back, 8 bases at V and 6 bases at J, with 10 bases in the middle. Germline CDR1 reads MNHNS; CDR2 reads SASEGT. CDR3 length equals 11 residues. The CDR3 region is CASGPFDGYTF. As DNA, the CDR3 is TGTGCCAGCGGCCCCTTTGATGGCTACACCTTC.

In DNA form, the CDR3 reads TGTGCCAGCACCCCCCCGGGAGGACCAGATACGCAGTATTTT. Its translation: CASTPPGGPDTQYF. The rearrangement joins TRBV6-5 to TRBJ2-3; 7 nucleotides agree with TRBD2. Per germline, CDR1 MNHEY and CDR2 SVGAGI. Losses at the gene ends were 7 bases for V and 4 bases for J; bases not matched to a gene: 8. There are 14 residues in the CDR3.

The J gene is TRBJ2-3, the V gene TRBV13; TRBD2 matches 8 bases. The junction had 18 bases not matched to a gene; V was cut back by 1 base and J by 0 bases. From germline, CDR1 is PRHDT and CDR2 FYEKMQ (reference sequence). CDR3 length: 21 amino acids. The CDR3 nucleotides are TGTGCCAGCAGCTTAGCCTCCAGCGGGGGATCAATCATCTCTAGCACAGATACGCAGTATTTT. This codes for CASSLASSGGSIISSTDTQYF.

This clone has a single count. CDR3 coding DNA: TGTGCCAGCAGCGTAGTTGGGCTTCACTACGAGCAGTACTTC. Its protein product is CASSVVGLHYEQYF. The chain links TRBV5-6 to TRBJ2-7, with D unresolved. V was pared by 4 bases and J by 3 bases, with 14 bases between. The CDR3 runs 14 residues. Germline CDR1 SGHDT, CDR2 YYEEEE.

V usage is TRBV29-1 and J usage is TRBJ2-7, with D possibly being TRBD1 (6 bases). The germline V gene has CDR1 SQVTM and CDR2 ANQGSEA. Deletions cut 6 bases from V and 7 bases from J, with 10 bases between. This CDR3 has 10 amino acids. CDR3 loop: CSVQTGEQYF. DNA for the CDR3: TGCAGCGTGCAAACAGGGGAGCAGTACTTC.

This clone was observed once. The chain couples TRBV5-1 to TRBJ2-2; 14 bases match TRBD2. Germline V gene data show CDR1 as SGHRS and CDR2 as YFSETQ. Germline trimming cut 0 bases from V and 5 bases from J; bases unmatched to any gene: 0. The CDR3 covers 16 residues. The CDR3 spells CASSLGLAGGTGELFF. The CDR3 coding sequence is TGCGCCAGCAGCTTGGGACTAGCGGGGGGGACCGGGGAGCTGTTTTTT.

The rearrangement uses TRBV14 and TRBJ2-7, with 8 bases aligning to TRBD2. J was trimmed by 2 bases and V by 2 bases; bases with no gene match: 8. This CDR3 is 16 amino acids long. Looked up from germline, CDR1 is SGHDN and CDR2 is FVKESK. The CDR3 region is CASSQSRGLATYEQYF. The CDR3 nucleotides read TGTGCCAGCAGCCAATCTCGTGGACTAGCTACCTACGAGCAGTACTTC.

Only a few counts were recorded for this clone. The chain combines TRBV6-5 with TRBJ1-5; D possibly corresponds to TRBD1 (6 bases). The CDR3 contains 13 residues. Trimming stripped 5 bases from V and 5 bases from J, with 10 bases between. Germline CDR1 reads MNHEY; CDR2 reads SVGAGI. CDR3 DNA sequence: TGTGCCAGCAGTCGGGACAAATATCAGCCCCAGCATTTT. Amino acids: CASSRDKYQPQHF.

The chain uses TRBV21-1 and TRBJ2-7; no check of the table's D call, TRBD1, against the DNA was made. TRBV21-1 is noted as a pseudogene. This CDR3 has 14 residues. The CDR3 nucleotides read TGTGCCAGCAGCAAAGGGCAGGGGGGCTACGAGCAGTACTTC. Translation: CASSKGQGGYEQYF.